Below, 25 T cell receptor beta chains from the same sample are listed, as sequenced in a study of control samples from healthy donors and cancer patients. Some clones are missing from TCRdb's copy, which holds only in-frame ones; the method was immunoSEQ multiplex PCR. Of 150,000 to 160,000 clones listed, roughly 93% are singletons. The sequenced sample consisted of blood. The source of these receptors is a man over 45 in good health.

V and J are TRBV5-8 and TRBJ2-3; TRBD2 aligns across 7 bases. The CDR3 consists of 16 residues. J gave up 3 bases and V 4 bases, and 11 bases lay outside the gene matches. CDR1 SGHTS and CDR2 YDEGEE come from the germline V gene. The CDR3: CASSPPHLAVTDTQYF. DNA for the CDR3: TGTGCCAGCAGCCCGCCCCATCTAGCGGTGACAGATACGCAGTATTTT.

The gene calls are TRBV6-5 and TRBJ2-7, with TRBD1 matching over 10 bases. Trimming took 6 bases from V and 7 from J; bases not matched to a gene: 6. Germline V CDR1 and CDR2: MNHEY, SVGAGI. This CDR3 spans 13 amino acids. The CDR3 region has the DNA TGTGCCAGCAGGGACAGGGGGTGGCGGGAGCAGTACTTC. Translated: CASRDRGWREQYF.

This clone occurred once. The J gene is TRBJ2-7, the V gene TRBV10-1, with no clear D. This CDR3 is 12 amino acids long. The V gene's germline CDR1 is WNHNN and CDR2 SYGVQD (reference sequence). V lost 6 bases and J lost 5, with 11 bases in between. As DNA, the CDR3 is TGCGCCAGCAGGGGGATTAACGACGAGCAGTACTTC. It translates to CASRGINDEQYF.

This clone was seen once. The chain links TRBV5-6 to TRBJ1-2; D uncertain. Trimming removed 0 bases at V and 4 bases at J, with 10 bases between. Germline lookup yields CDR1 SGHDT and CDR2 YYEEEE. The CDR3 is 14 residues long. CDR3 DNA sequence: TGTGCCAGCAGCTTGGGGAGACAACTCTATGGCTACACCTTC. Amino acid sequence: CASSLGRQLYGYTF.

A single count supports this clone. The rearrangement links TRBV5-1 to TRBJ2-6; the D gene is possibly TRBD2 (5 bases). In germline, CDR1 is SGHRS, CDR2 YFSETQ. V was shortened by 3 bases and J by 0 bases, with 7 bases between the two germline ends. The CDR3 has 15 amino acids. The CDR3 nucleotides read TGCGCCAGCAGCTCCGAGGGCTCTGGGGCCAACGTCCTGACTTTC. This translates into CASSSEGSGANVLTF.

The chain couples TRBV2 to TRBJ2-1, with D unclear. The CDR3 contains 15 residues. The V end was cut by 3 bases, the J end by 0 bases, with 9 bases between. From germline, CDR1 is SNHLY and CDR2 FYNNEI. The CDR3 DNA sequence: TGTGCCAGCAGTGATTTGTCGAGCTCCTACAATGAGCAGTTCTTC. This encodes CASSDLSSSYNEQFF.

This chain links TRBV7-9 with TRBJ2-1; D possibly corresponds to TRBD2 (6 bases). This CDR3 has 14 amino acids. The ends were cut back, 7 bases at V and 8 bases at J, with 18 bases in the middle. Per germline, CDR1 SEHNR and CDR2 FQNEAQ (reference sequence). The CDR3 region has the DNA TGTGCCAGCAACCTACCCATGGGCGGGGATGAGCAGTTCTTC. Translation: CASNLPMGGDEQFF. The variable domain in full, with the rest retrieved from reference TRBV7-9 and TRBJ2-1, is DTGVSQNPRHKITKRGQNVTFRCDPISEHNRLYWYRQTLGQGPEFLTYFQNEAQLEKSRLLSDRFSAERPKGSFSTLEIQRTEQGDSAMYLCASNLPMGGDEQFFGPGTRLTVL.

The rearrangement joins TRBV19 to TRBJ2-2; D not resolved. Germline loops: CDR1 LNHDA, CDR2 SQIVND (reference sequence). The V end lost 6 bases, the J end lost 0 bases, and 17 bases lay between the germline ends. The CDR3 length is 17 residues. The CDR3 bases are TGTGCCAGTAGAGTCAAAATCAGGTTCGCGAACACCGGGGAGCTGTTTTTT. It translates to CASRVKIRFANTGELFF.

V usage is TRBV19 and J usage is TRBJ1-5, with TRBD1 as a possible D gene (5 bases). The length of the CDR3 is 14 residues. The V end was cut by 1 base, the J end by 1 base, with 5 bases between. Per germline, CDR1 LNHDA and CDR2 SQIVND (reference sequence). CDR3 DNA: TGTGCCAGTAGTATAGGACAGAGCAATCAGCCCCAGCATTTT. Protein product: CASSIGQSNQPQHF.

The V and J genes are TRBV9 and TRBJ2-2; 7 nucleotides line up with TRBD2. J was trimmed by 6 bases and V by 0 bases; bases with no gene match: 5. The CDR3 covers 15 residues. Germline lookup yields CDR1 SGDLS and CDR2 YYNGEE. Written as DNA, the CDR3 is TGTGCCAGCAGCGTAGCGCTGGGAGGGCCCGGGGAGCTGTTTTTT. Protein: CASSVALGGPGELFF.

This sequence joins TRBV10-3 and TRBJ2-1; unclear D gene. There are 13 residues in the CDR3. Germline CDR1 ENHRY, CDR2 SYGVKD. Trimming stripped 5 bases from V and 8 bases from J, with 13 bases between. The CDR3 DNA is TGTGCCATCAGTAACCGACCCGACTATGAGCAGTTCTTC. Its protein product is CAISNRPDYEQFF.

V usage is TRBV19 and J usage is TRBJ2-5; 7 bases are a match to TRBD2. From germline, CDR1 is LNHDA and CDR2 SQIVND (reference sequence). The CDR3 covers 17 residues. V lost 5 bases to trimming and J lost 5 bases; unmatched junction nucleotides: 17. This CDR3 reads CASSLSRGEDPRETQYF. For the CDR3, the DNA is TGTGCCAGTAGTCTTTCCCGGGGGGAAGACCCTCGGGAGACCCAGTACTTC.

The chain couples TRBV6-6 to TRBJ1-3; D is undetermined. The CDR3 runs 15 residues. Germline V CDR1 and CDR2: MNHNY, SVGAGI (reference sequence). Deletions cut 4 bases from V and 0 bases from J, with 10 bases between. The CDR3 spells CASSSRGISGNTIYF. As DNA, the CDR3 is TGTGCCAGCAGTTCCCGAGGGATCTCTGGAAACACCATATATTTT.

The chain couples TRBV5-1 to TRBJ2-2; no reliable D call. This CDR3 region has 13 residues. CDR1 is SGHRS and CDR2 is YFSETQ in the germline V gene. Trimming left V 4 bases short and J 3 bases short, with 7 bases between. The CDR3 DNA is TGCGCCAGCAGCCCTCAGGACACCGGGGAGCTGTTTTTT. Protein: CASSPQDTGELFF. Full variable domain (remainder filled in from reference TRBV5-1 and TRBJ2-2): KAGVTQTPRYLIKTRGQQVTLSCSPISGHRSVSWYQQTPGQGLQFLFEYFSETQRNKGNFPGRFSGRQFSNSRSEMNVSTLELGDSALYLCASSPQDTGELFFGEGSRLTVL.

This clone was detected once. The chain couples TRBV10-3 to TRBJ2-5; D is undetermined. The CDR3 consists of 13 residues. The germline gives CDR1 ENHRY, CDR2 SYGVKD. Trimming took off 6 bases at V and 2 bases at J, with 10 bases between the two ends. CDR3 DNA: TGTGCCATCAGGACTCGCGGTCAAGAGACCCAGTACTTC. It is translated as CAIRTRGQETQYF.

The chain couples TRBV6-4 to TRBJ2-5, with 10 nucleotides matching TRBD2. V shed 3 bases, J shed 5 bases, and the junction held 9 bases outside the gene matches. This CDR3 has 16 amino acids. The germline V gene encodes CDR1 MRHNA and CDR2 SNTAGT. The CDR3 DNA is TGTGCCAGCAGTGAGAATGGGCTAGCGGGAGTGGAGACCCAGTACTTC. This codes for CASSENGLAGVETQYF.

J is TRBJ2-5 and V is TRBV4-1, with unresolved D. Trimming pared 0 bases from V and 2 bases from J, leaving 7 bases between. This CDR3 is 14 amino acids long. The germline V gene has CDR1 MGHRA and CDR2 YSYEKL. The CDR3 loop reads CASSQDVGQETQYF. CDR3 sequence (DNA): TGCGCCAGCAGCCAAGACGTGGGACAAGAGACCCAGTACTTC.

The CDR3 spells CASSVATGGSNEKLFF. In nucleotides, the CDR3 is TGTGCCAGCAGCGTAGCTACGGGAGGATCGAATGAAAAACTGTTTTTT. The J gene is TRBJ1-4, the V gene TRBV9, with D unclear. Per germline, CDR1 SGDLS and CDR2 YYNGEE. This CDR3 is built from 16 residues. V lost 0 bases to trimming and J lost 5 bases, with 14 bases between them.

The rearrangement uses TRBV6-5 and TRBJ1-6, with D tentatively TRBD1 (6 bases). This CDR3 spans 13 amino acids. Germline lookup yields CDR1 MNHEY and CDR2 SVGAGI. Trimming stripped 7 bases from V and 5 bases from J, with 9 bases between. As DNA, the CDR3 is TGTGCCAGCACAGACAGGAATAATTCACCCCTCCACTTT. Translated: CASTDRNNSPLHF.

This chain connects TRBV9 to TRBJ2-5, with D possibly being TRBD2 (6 bases). Germline lookup yields CDR1 SGDLS and CDR2 YYNGEE. V lost 0 bases and J lost 4, with 13 bases in between. The CDR3 spans 15 residues. In DNA, the CDR3 is TGTGCCAGCAGCGTAGGGTGGGGAGGCCCAGAGACCCAGTACTTC. This encodes CASSVGWGGPETQYF.

CDR3 nucleotide sequence: TGTGCCAGCAGTGCACTAGCGGGAGGGATAACCTACAATGAGCAGTTCTTC. This gives the protein CASSALAGGITYNEQFF. The chain links TRBV2 to TRBJ2-1, with 13 bases lining up with TRBD2. V gave up 4 bases and J gave up 2 bases; unmatched junction bases: 5. The CDR3 spans 17 residues. The germline V gene has CDR1 SNHLY and CDR2 FYNNEI. Filled out from reference TRBV2 and TRBJ2-1, the complete variable domain reads EPEVTQTPSHQVTQMGQEVILRCVPISNHLYFYWYRQILGQKVEFLVSFYNNEISEKSEIFDDQFSVERPDGSNFTLKIRSTKLEDSAMYFCASSALAGGITYNEQFFGPGTRLTVL.

The chain links TRBV12-3 or TRBV12-4 to TRBJ2-7; D is possibly TRBD1 (7 bases). Trimming stripped 5 bases from V and 6 bases from J, with 14 bases between. The CDR3 sequence is 13 residues long. For the CDR3, the DNA is TGTGCCAGCAGTCCTTACAGGGGAGGCGAGCAGTACTTC. This sequence encodes CASSPYRGGEQYF.

About this clone: Different DNA sequences within this sample yield the same CDR3. The chain is built from TRBV7-9 and TRBJ1-1; tentatively, D is TRBD1 (5 bases). The CDR3 is made up of 14 amino acids. Trimming left V 2 bases short and J 5 bases short, with 12 bases between. Germline CDR1 and CDR2: SEHNR and FQNEAQ (reference sequence). CDR3 in DNA: TGTGCCAGCAGCTTAAGAGGTGGGGGGACTGAAGCTTTCTTT. Residues: CASSLRGGGTEAFF.

The genes are TRBV5-4 and TRBJ1-2; TRBD1 is a possible D gene (5 bases). Between the trimmed V and J ends, which lost 1 base and 6 bases, there was a span of 13 bases. CDR3 length equals 14 residues. Germline V gene sequence: CDR1 SGHNT, CDR2 YYREEE (reference sequence). This chain's CDR3 is CASSLSAQDNGYTF. DNA of the CDR3: TGTGCCAGCAGCTTGTCGGCACAGGACAATGGCTACACCTTC.

The chain has TRBV24-1 and TRBJ2-5; D might be TRBD1 (5 bases). Trimming took off 4 bases at V and 2 bases at J, with 13 bases between the two ends. Germline-derived CDR1 and CDR2 are KGHDR and SFDVKD. CDR3 length: 15 residues. Written as DNA, the CDR3 is TGTGCCACCAGTGAACCGACAGACCTTCAAGAGACCCAGTACTTC. This sequence encodes CATSEPTDLQETQYF.